This is a list of T cell receptor beta chains from one sample in a study of early T cells in non-severe SARS-CoV-2 infection. From the 5' RACE reads, TCRdb called clonotypes with MiXCR, one entry per CDR3 protein. The table lists roughly 61,000 distinct CDR3 sequences, less than 14% of them singletons. Sequenced: whole blood. The receptors come from an adult who was a healthcare worker with PCR-confirmed SARS-CoV-2 infection or an uninfected control (not recorded which). Both conserved end residues are part of each CDR3. The D gene is left open where the match is weak. A row's size may be missing; if present it is once, few, many or a size class.

V gene,D gene,J gene,clone size,CDR3 DNA,CDR3 protein
TRBV7-9,TRBD2,TRBJ2-7,many,TGTGCCAGCAGCTTTAGCGCGGGAGCGGGTAAAGAGCAGTACTTC,CASSFSAGAGKEQYF
TRBV4-1,-,TRBJ1-2,many,TGCGCCAGCAGCCAAGAATCAGTCTATGGCTACACCTTC,CASSQESVYGYTF
TRBV6-6,-,TRBJ2-1,few,TGTGCCAGCAGTTACTCTCGTCAGCTCGATGAGCAGTTCTTC,CASSYSRQLDEQFF
TRBV14,TRBD1,TRBJ1-2,many,TGTGCCAGCAGCCAAGTGGCAGGGGGAGGCTACACCTTC,CASSQVAGGGYTF
TRBV28,TRBD2,TRBJ2-3,few,TGTGCCACGCGGGGGAGCACAGATACGCAGTATTTT,CATRGSTDTQYF
TRBV3-1,-,TRBJ2-3,many,TGTGCCAGCAGCCCACCGCGGGGGCTTTATACGCAGTATTTT,CASSPPRGLYTQYF
TRBV24-1,TRBD2,TRBJ2-3,many,TGTGCCACCAGTAGCGGGGGACTCGGGGATACGCAGTATTTT,CATSSGGLGDTQYF
TRBV5-1,-,TRBJ2-3,many,TGCGCCAGCAGCTTGGTCCTAGCCACAGATACGCAGTATTTT,CASSLVLATDTQYF
TRBV30,-,TRBJ1-4,many,TGTGCCTGGAGTGGGGGACATGGAGAAAAACTGTTTTTT,CAWSGGHGEKLFF
TRBV7-8,-,TRBJ2-1,many,TGTGCCAGCAGCTTAGTCGACAACAATGAGCAGTTCTTC,CASSLVDNNEQFF
TRBV5-4,-,TRBJ1-6,many,TGTGCCAGCAGCTCGCTGAACGGACCTCGTAATTCACCCCTCCACTTT,CASSSLNGPRNSPLHF
TRBV20-1,-,TRBJ1-3,few,TGCAGTGCGACACGAGGAAACCCAATCTCCGGAAACACCATATATTTT,CSATRGNPISGNTIYF
TRBV19,-,TRBJ1-2,-,TGTGCCAGTAGTATAGCGAGAGGTCCGGACTATGGCTACACCTTC,CASSIARGPDYGYTF
TRBV7-8,TRBD2,TRBJ2-1,many,TGTGCCAGCAGCTGGGGGAGCGGGGGGAACTACAATGAGCAGTTCTTC,CASSWGSGGNYNEQFF
TRBV2,-,TRBJ2-7,-,TGTGCCAGCAGTGACGGCGTGCGCTCCTACGAGCAGTACTTC,CASSDGVRSYEQYF
TRBV20-1,-,TRBJ2-5,many,TGCAGTGCCCTCGGGCGCGATGAAGAGACCCAGTACTTC,CSALGRDEETQYF
TRBV6-1,TRBD1,TRBJ2-7,-,TGTGCCAGCAGTGGACGGGGACAGGGAAACATCTACGAGCAGTACTTC,CASSGRGQGNIYEQYF
TRBV9,-,TRBJ2-2,-,TGTGCCAGCAGCAACAGCTTAGCGTGGTCCGGGGAGCTGTTTTTT,CASSNSLAWSGELFF
TRBV6-6,TRBD1,TRBJ2-2,many,TGTGCCAGCAGTTACCCCGGGACAGGGGAGCTCGGGGAGCTGTTTTTT,CASSYPGTGELGELFF
TRBV6-1,-,TRBJ2-3,-,TGTGCCAGCAGTGAACTCCACACAGATACGCAGTATTTT,CASSELHTDTQYF
TRBV5-1,-,TRBJ2-2,few,TGCGCCAGCAGCTTGGTCAGGGGTCCCACCGGGGAGCTGTTTTTT,CASSLVRGPTGELFF
TRBV7-2,TRBD1,TRBJ2-2,few,TGTGCCAGCAGCTTAGGACAGGGCCCCGGGGAGCTGTTTTTT,CASSLGQGPGELFF
TRBV6-2/TRBV6-3,-,TRBJ2-2,-,TGTGCCAGCAGAGGCACGGTCGGCGGGGAGCTGTTTTTT,CASRGTVGGELFF
TRBV6-2/TRBV6-3,-,TRBJ2-3,many,TGTGCCAGCAGTTCCGGGACTGCGCACACAGATACGCAGTATTTT,CASSSGTAHTDTQYF
TRBV10-3,TRBD1,TRBJ2-7,few,TGTGCCATCAGTGGGACAGGGGGGGAGCAGTACTTC,CAISGTGGEQYF
TRBV19,-,TRBJ2-7,many,TGTGCCAGTAGCCGGGACATGTACGAGCAGTACTTC,CASSRDMYEQYF
TRBV28,-,TRBJ2-7,many,TGTGCCAGCAGTGGGGGCAAGGGCCCCTACGAGCAGTACTTC,CASSGGKGPYEQYF
TRBV6-2/TRBV6-3,-,TRBJ2-5,-,TGTGCCAGCAGTGGGGGTCGGGAGACCCAGTACTTC,CASSGGRETQYF
TRBV27,-,TRBJ1-6,few,TGTGCCAGCAGGCTGAGTAGTGTTGCTAAAATCTCACCCCTCCACTTT,CASRLSSVAKISPLHF
TRBV5-1,-,TRBJ2-7,many,TGCGCCAGCAGCTGGCAGTACTACGAGCAGTACTTC,CASSWQYYEQYF
TRBV12-3/TRBV12-4,TRBD1,TRBJ1-6,many,TGTGCCAGCAGTCTGAATCAACAGGGGGCTAGGTCACCCCTCCACTTT,CASSLNQQGARSPLHF
TRBV7-6,TRBD2,TRBJ2-3,many,TGTGCCAGCAGCCATCGGACTAGCGGGGATCGGACGCAGTATTTT,CASSHRTSGDRTQYF
TRBV24-1,-,TRBJ2-2,-,TGTGCCACCAGTGAAACACGTGCTAAGCGAGGGCAGAACACCGGGGAGCTGTTTTTT,CATSETRAKRGQNTGELFF
TRBV28,-,TRBJ2-1,-,TGTGCCAGCAGTACAGATTACGGGCAGTTCTTC,CASSTDYGQFF
TRBV15,-,TRBJ1-1,many,TGTGCCACCAATGACCTCCCGGGACATCAACCCGAAGCTTTCTTT,CATNDLPGHQPEAFF
TRBV20-1,TRBD1,TRBJ2-1,-,TGCAGTGCTAGAGACCCGACAGGGGCCTACAATGAGCAGTTCTTC,CSARDPTGAYNEQFF
TRBV29-1,-,TRBJ1-5,many,TGCAGCGTTCAGACAGGCGATAGCAATCAGCCCCAGCATTTT,CSVQTGDSNQPQHF
TRBV4-1,-,TRBJ2-5,many,TGCGCCAGCAGCCTTGTCTTCGGGCCCAAGACGGAGACCCAGTACTTC,CASSLVFGPKTETQYF
TRBV11-3,-,TRBJ1-1,many,TGTGCCAGCAGCTTGGGGATGAACACTGAAGCTTTCTTT,CASSLGMNTEAFF
TRBV5-1,-,TRBJ1-5,many,TGCGCCAGCAGCTCGGAGGGGGATCAGCCCCAGCATTTT,CASSSEGDQPQHF
TRBV12-3/TRBV12-4,TRBD1,TRBJ1-1,few,TGTGCCAGCAGTTTCGGACAGGCGGCTTTCTTT,CASSFGQAAFF
TRBV6-2/TRBV6-3,-,TRBJ2-1,many,TGTGCCAGCAGTTACGGGGGGGGCGGAAATGAGCAGTTCTTC,CASSYGGGGNEQFF
TRBV20-1,-,TRBJ2-3,few,TGCAGTGCTAGAGTGTTAGAGGAACAAGGGGATACGCAGTATTTT,CSARVLEEQGDTQYF
TRBV29-1,-,TRBJ2-3,many,TGCAGCGTTGAACAGGGGACAGATACGCAGTATTTT,CSVEQGTDTQYF
TRBV5-6,-,TRBJ2-7,-,TGTGCCAGCAGCGCCACCCCGTACGAGCAGTACTTC,CASSATPYEQYF
TRBV12-3/TRBV12-4,-,TRBJ2-5,many,TGTGCCAGCAGTGAGTACCAAGAGACCCAGTACTTC,CASSEYQETQYF
TRBV6-2/TRBV6-3,TRBD1,TRBJ2-7,many,TGTGCCAGCAGTTCCCGGGACAGGCCCCCCTACGAGCAGTACTTC,CASSSRDRPPYEQYF
TRBV6-5,TRBD2,TRBJ2-4,many,TGTGCCAGCAGTACCTCTAGCGGGGGGATCATTCAGTACTTC,CASSTSSGGIIQYF
TRBV11-2,-,TRBJ1-2,-,TGTGCCAGCAGCTCAGGATGGAACTATGGCTACACCTTC,CASSSGWNYGYTF
TRBV27,-,TRBJ1-1,many,TGTGCCAGCAGTTTACCCGGAGCGAACACTGAAGCTTTCTTT,CASSLPGANTEAFF
TRBV5-6,TRBD1,TRBJ2-2,-,TGTGCCAGCAGCTCCACCGACAGGGGAGGCACCGGGGAGCTGTTTTTT,CASSSTDRGGTGELFF
TRBV6-6,TRBD1,TRBJ2-5,-,TGTGCCAGCAGTAGGTGGCAGGGGGCGCCTAGATCGGAGACCCAGTACTTC,CASSRWQGAPRSETQYF
TRBV20-1,TRBD2,TRBJ2-5,few,TGCAGTGCTAGGGTGTTTAGCGGGGGGACCATTTCCCAAGAGACCCAGTACTTC,CSARVFSGGTISQETQYF